The 2 T cell receptor beta chains reported below all come from one sample, sequenced in a study of blood T cells in healthy people across ages. For the second PCR, which ran for roughly 6 to 12 cycles, a sample-barcoded 5' primer and a J-beta primer mix were used. TCRdb processed the 5' RACE reads anew with MiXCR; each CDR3 protein has one entry. Of roughly 1.5 million distinct CDR3 sequences listed, approximately 43% are singletons. Sequencing was performed on blood. The receptors stem from a woman in her late teens or twenties in good health.

In its sample, this clonotype was seen a few times. The chain links TRBV25-1 to TRBJ2-7; D may be TRBD1 or TRBD2 (6 bases each). Per germline, CDR1 MGHDK and CDR2 SYGVNS. The CDR3 totals 14 residues. V dropped 2 bases and J dropped 4 bases, with 12 bases sitting between them. The CDR3 DNA is TGTGCCAGCAGTGAAAGGGGGGCAGTGTACGAGCAGTACTTC. Residues: CASSERGAVYEQYF.

V gene TRBV4-1 combines with J gene TRBJ1-4; 9 bases align to TRBD1. V shed 0 bases and J 7 bases; nucleotides not matched to a gene: 6. CDR3 length: 16 amino acids. CDR1 is MGHRA and CDR2 is YSYEKL in the germline V gene. The CDR3 DNA sequence: TGCGCCAGCAGCCAAGAGGTGGGACAGGGAATTGAAAAACTGTTTTTT. Amino acid sequence: CASSQEVGQGIEKLFF.